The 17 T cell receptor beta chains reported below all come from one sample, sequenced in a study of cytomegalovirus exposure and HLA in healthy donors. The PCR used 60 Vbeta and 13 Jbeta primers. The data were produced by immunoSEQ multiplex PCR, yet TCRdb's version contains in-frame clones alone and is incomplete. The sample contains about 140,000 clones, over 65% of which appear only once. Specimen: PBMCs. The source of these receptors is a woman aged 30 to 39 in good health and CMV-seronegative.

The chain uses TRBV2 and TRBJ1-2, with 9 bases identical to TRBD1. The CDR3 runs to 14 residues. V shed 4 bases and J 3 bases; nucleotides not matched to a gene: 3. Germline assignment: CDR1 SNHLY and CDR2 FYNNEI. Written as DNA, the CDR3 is TGTGCCAGCAGTGGGACAGGGGCAGACTATGGCTACACCTTC. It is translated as CASSGTGADYGYTF.

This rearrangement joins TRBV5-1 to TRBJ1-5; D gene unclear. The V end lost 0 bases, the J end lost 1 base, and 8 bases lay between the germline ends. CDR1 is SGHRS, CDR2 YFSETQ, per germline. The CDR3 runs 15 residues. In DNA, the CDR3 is TGCGCCAGCAGCTTGGACTGGGAGAGCAATCAGCCCCAGCATTTT. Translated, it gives CASSLDWESNQPQHF.

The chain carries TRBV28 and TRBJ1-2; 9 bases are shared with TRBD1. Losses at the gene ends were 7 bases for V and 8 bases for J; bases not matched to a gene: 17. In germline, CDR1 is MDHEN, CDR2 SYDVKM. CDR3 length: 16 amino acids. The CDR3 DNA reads TGTGCCAGCACCAACCCCTCGGGGACAGGGTCCCCAGGCTACACCTTC. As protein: CASTNPSGTGSPGYTF.

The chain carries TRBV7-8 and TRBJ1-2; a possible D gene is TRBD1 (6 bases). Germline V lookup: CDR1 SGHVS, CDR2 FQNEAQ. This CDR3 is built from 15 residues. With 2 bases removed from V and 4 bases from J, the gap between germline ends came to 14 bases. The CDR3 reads CASSLRAQGSYGYTF. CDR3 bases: TGTGCCAGCAGCTTACGGGCACAGGGTAGCTATGGCTACACCTTC.

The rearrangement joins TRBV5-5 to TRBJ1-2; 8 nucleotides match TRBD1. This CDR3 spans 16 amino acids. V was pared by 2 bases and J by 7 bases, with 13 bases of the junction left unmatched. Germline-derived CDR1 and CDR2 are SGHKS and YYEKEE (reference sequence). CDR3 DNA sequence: TGTGCCAGCAGCTTCACGTGGACAGGGACGTCGGCTGGCTACACCTTC. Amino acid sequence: CASSFTWTGTSAGYTF.

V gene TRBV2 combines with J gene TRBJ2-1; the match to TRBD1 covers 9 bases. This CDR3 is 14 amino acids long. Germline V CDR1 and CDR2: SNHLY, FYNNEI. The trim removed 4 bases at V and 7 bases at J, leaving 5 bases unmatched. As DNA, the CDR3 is TGTGCCAGCAGTGGCGGGACAGGGACTAATGAGCAGTTCTTC. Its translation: CASSGGTGTNEQFF. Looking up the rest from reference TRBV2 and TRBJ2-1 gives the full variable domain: EPEVTQTPSHQVTQMGQEVILRCVPISNHLYFYWYRQILGQKVEFLVSFYNNEISEKSEIFDDQFSVERPDGSNFTLKIRSTKLEDSAMYFCASSGGTGTNEQFFGPGTRLTVL.

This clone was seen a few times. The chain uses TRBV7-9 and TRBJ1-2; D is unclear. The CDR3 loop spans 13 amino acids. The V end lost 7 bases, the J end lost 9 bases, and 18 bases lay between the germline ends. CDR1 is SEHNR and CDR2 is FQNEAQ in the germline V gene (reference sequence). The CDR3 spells CASNPWGAPSYTF. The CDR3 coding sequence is TGTGCCAGCAATCCATGGGGAGCACCGAGCTACACCTTC.

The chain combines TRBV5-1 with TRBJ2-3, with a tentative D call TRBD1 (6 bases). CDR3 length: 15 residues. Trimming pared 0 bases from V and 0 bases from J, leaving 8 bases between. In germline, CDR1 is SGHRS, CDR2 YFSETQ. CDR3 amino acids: CASSLAGQSTDTQYF. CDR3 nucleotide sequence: TGCGCCAGCAGCTTGGCTGGACAGAGCACAGATACGCAGTATTTT.

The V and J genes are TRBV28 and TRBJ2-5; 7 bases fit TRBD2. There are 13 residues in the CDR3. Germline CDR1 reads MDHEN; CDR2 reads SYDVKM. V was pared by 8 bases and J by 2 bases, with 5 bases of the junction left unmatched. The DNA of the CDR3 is TGTGCCAGCTTCAAGCGGGGTCAAGAGACCCAGTACTTC. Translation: CASFKRGQETQYF.

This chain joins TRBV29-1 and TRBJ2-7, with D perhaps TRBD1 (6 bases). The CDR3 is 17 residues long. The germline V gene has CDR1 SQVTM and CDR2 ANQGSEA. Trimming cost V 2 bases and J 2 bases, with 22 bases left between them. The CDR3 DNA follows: TGCAGCGTTGAACCATATGGACAGAAGGGAAGGGCCTACGAGCAGTACGTC. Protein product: CSVEPYGQKGRAYEQYV.

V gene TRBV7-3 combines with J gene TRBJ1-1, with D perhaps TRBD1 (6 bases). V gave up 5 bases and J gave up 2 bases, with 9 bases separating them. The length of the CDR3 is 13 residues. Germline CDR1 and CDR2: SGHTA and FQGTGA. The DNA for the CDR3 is TGTGCCAGCAGCCGACAGGTAAACACTGAAGCTTTCTTT. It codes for CASSRQVNTEAFF.

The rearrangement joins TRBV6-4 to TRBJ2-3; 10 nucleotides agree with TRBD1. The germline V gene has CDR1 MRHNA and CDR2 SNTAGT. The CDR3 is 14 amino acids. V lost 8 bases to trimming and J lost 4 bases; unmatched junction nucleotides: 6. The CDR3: CASGGTGDSDTQYF. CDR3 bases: TGTGCCAGCGGAGGGACAGGGGACTCAGATACGCAGTATTTT.

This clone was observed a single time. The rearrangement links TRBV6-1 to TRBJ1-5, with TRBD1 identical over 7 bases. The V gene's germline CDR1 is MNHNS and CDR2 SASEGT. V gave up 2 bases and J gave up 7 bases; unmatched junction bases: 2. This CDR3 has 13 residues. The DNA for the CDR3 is TGTGCCAGCAGTGAACAGGGGGAGCAGCCCCAGCATTTT. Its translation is CASSEQGEQPQHF.

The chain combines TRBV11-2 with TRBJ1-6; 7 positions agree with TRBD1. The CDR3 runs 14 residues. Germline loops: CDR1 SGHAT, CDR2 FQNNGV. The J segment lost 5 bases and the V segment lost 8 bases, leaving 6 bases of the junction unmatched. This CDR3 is CASAGGQHNSPLHF. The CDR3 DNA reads TGTGCCAGCGCCGGGGGACAGCATAATTCACCCCTCCACTTT.

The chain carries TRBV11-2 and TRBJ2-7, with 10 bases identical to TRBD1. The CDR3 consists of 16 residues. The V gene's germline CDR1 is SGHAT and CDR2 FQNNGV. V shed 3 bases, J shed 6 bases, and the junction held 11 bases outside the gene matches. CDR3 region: CASSFGLRDRGSEQYF. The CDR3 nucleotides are TGTGCCAGCAGCTTCGGGTTGCGGGACAGGGGCAGCGAGCAGTACTTC.

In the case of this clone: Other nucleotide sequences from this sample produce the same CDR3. CDR3 DNA sequence: TGTGCCAGCTCACCGGGCAGCCAAGAGACCCAGTACTTC. Translated, it gives CASSPGSQETQYF. This chain joins TRBV18 and TRBJ2-5, with D hard to call. With 3 bases removed from V and 1 base from J, the gap between germline ends came to 6 bases. This CDR3 region has 13 residues. Germline assignment: CDR1 KGHSH and CDR2 LQKENI. Full variable domain (remainder filled in from reference TRBV18 and TRBJ2-5): NAGVMQNPRHLVRRRGQEARLRCSPMKGHSHVYWYRQLPEEGLKFMVYLQKENIIDESGMPKERFSAEFPKEGPSILRIQQVVRGDSAAYFCASSPGSQETQYFGPGTRLLVL.

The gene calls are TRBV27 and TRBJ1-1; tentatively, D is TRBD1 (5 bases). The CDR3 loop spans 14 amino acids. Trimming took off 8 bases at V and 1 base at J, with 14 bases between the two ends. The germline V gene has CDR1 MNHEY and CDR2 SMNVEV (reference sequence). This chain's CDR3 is CASGGAGSNTEAFF. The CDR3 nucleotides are TGTGCCAGCGGTGGGGCAGGGTCGAACACTGAAGCTTTCTTT.